This T cell receptor (beta chain) came from a study of blood T cell repertoires in COVID-19 (dated by TCRdb to about 2020). For context, the study as a whole: The collaborator samples originated in the United States, Italy and Spain and spanned the acute and convalescent phases of COVID-19. The material from the prospective study consisted of cDNA or gDNA derived from T cells, B-cell-depleted T cells, or PBMCs. The dataset comprised deeply sampled blood TCRbeta repertoires from subjects exposed to, actively infected with, or recovered from COVID-19. The repertoires were made available in a free public database intended to serve as a resource for research on the immune response to SARS-CoV-2. Samples were obtained from the ongoing ImmuneRACE study (first 160 participants) and from 1,000 to 1,500 subjects provided by 6 global collaborators. Sample metadata almost always included a de-identified subject ID, COVID-19 status, age in years and sex. HLA class I and class II types, where available, came from metadata supplied by the sample provider rather than from assay-based typing. Findings and caveats that apply to the study as a whole: The quantity of clinical and demographic metadata differed by source and by participant and was supplied without curation.

Spanning cysteine to phenylalanine, the CDR3 consists of 13 amino acids. The DNA shown is the 39-base CDR3, in frame from base 1. V and J are trimmed by 6 bases and 7 bases, and the gene matches miss 7 bases of the junction. Whole blood was collected in K2EDTA tubes by collaborating institutions according to the institutions' own protocols. Collaborator samples were shipped for TCRbeta analysis as frozen whole blood, isolated PBMCs, or DNA extracted from either sample type. TCRbeta CDR3 regions were amplified from genomic DNA by means of the immunoSEQ Assay, a bias-controlled multiplex PCR. In the original analysis: The number of nucleated cells in each sample was estimated by amplification of reference gene primers within the assay. Sequence reads were collapsed and filtered to measure the absolute abundance of every unique TCRbeta CDR3 rearrangement. Productive Simpson clonality was computed per sample as the square root of Simpson's diversity index over productive rearrangements. This immuneACCESS table, as held by TCRdb, lists in-frame sequences with V and J called but not all clones. Of the missing ones, under half trace to an unresolved V gene in checked studies; the others have no known cause. V, J and clone size are those of that table, while D and trimming were read from the DNA. The sample profile shows around 100,000 clones; around 88% of them were found once. 3.5% of the sample is held by the ten biggest clonotypes.

In its sample, this clone was seen once. The antigen it binds to is not known. No per-base quality is available; no much larger clone lies one base away. The origin of this receptor is a human donor in a cohort sampled during active COVID-19. Sequencing used peripheral blood. The V gene is TRBV12-3 or TRBV12-4 and the J gene is TRBJ1-1; TRBD1 agrees with 8 junctional bases. The CDR3 loop reads CASRSTGGGEAFF. The nucleotide sequence is given as TGTGCCAGCAGGTCTACAGGGGGGGGTGAAGCTTTCTTT.